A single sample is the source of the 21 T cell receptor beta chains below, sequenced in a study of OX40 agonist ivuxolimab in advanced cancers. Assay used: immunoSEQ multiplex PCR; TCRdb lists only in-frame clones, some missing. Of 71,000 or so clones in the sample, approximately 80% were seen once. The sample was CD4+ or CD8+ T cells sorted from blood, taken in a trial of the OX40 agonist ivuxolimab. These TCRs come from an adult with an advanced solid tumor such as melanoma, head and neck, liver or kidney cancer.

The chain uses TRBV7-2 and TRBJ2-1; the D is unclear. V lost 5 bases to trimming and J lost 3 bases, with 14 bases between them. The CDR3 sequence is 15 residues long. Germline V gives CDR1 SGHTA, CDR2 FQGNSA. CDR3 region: CASSHSTSVYNEQFF. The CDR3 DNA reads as TGTGCCAGCAGCCATTCTACCAGCGTCTACAATGAGCAGTTCTTC.

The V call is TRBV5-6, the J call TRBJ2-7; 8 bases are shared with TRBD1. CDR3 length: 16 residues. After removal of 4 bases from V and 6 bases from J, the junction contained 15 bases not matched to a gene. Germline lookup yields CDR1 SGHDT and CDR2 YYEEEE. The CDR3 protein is CASSPNPTGELGEQYF. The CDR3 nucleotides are TGTGCCAGCAGCCCGAATCCGACAGGGGAGCTTGGCGAGCAGTACTTC. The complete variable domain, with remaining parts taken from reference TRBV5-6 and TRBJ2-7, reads DAGVTQSPTHLIKTRGQQVTLRCSPKSGHDTVSWYQQALGQGPQFIFQYYEEEERQRGNFPDRFSGHQFPNYSSELNVNALLLGDSALYLCASSPNPTGELGEQYFGPGTRLTVT.

The chain's CDR3 is CATSRDPSVLGSSYNEQFF. The DNA of the CDR3 is TGTGCCACCAGCAGAGATCCGTCTGTCTTAGGGAGCTCCTACAATGAGCAGTTCTTC. The chain recombines TRBV15 with TRBJ2-1, with D maybe TRBD2 (5 bases). CDR3 length: 19 residues. CDR1 is LNHNV and CDR2 is YYDKDF in the germline V gene (reference sequence). Trimming pared 0 bases from V and 0 bases from J, leaving 18 bases between.

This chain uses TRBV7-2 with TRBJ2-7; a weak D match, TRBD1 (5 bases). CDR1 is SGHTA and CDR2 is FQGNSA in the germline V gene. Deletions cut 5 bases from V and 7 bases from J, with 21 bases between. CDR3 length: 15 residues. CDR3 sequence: CASSPQVSPPGEQYV. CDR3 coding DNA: TGTGCCAGCAGCCCACAGGTGTCACCCCCTGGGGAGCAGTACGTC.

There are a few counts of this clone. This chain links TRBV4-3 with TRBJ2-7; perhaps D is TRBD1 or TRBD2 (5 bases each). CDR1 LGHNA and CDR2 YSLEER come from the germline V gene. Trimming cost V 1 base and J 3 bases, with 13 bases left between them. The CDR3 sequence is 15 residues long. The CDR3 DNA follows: TGCGCCAGCAGCCAAGCTCCGCCAGGGAGCTACGAGCAGTACTTC. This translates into CASSQAPPGSYEQYF.

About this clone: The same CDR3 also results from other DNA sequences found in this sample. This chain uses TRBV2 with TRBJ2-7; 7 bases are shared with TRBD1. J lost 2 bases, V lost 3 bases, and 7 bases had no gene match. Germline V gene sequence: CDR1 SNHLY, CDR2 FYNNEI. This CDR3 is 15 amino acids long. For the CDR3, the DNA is TGTGCCAGCAGTGAGAGGCCGGGACAGACCTACGAGCAGTACGTC. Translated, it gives CASSERPGQTYEQYV.

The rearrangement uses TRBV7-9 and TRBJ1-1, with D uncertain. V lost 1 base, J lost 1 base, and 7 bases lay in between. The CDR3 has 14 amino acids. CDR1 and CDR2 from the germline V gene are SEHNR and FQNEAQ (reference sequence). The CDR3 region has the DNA TGTGCCAGCAGCTTAGTTCGGGGGAACACTGAAGCTTTCTTT. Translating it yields CASSLVRGNTEAFF.

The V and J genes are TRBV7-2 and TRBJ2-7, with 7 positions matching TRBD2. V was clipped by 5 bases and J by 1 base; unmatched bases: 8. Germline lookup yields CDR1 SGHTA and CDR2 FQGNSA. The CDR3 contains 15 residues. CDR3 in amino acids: CASSILPGLSYEQYF. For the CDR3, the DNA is TGTGCCAGCAGCATACTTCCGGGACTATCCTACGAGCAGTACTTC.

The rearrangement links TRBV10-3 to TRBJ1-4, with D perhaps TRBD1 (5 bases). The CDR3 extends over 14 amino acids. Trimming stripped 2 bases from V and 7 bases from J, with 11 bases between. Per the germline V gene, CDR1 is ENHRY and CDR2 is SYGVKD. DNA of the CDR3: TGTGCCATCAGTGAGCCGGGGGAGGGTGAAAAACTGTTTTTT. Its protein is CAISEPGEGEKLFF.

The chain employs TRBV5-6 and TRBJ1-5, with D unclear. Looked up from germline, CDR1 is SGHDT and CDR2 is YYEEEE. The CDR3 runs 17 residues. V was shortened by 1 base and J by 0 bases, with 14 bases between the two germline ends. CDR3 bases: TGTGCCAGCAGCTTGTATGCAGACCATTATAGCAATCAGCCCCAGCATTTT. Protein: CASSLYADHYSNQPQHF.

For the CDR3, the DNA is TGTGCCAGTAGTATAGAAGGGGGAGGTGGCTACACCTTC. This gives the protein CASSIEGGGGYTF. This chain joins TRBV19 and TRBJ1-2; TRBD1 might be the D (6 bases). The CDR3 has 13 residues. The germline V and J ends were trimmed by 0 bases and 7 bases, with 9 bases remaining between them. Per germline, CDR1 LNHDA and CDR2 SQIVND (reference sequence).

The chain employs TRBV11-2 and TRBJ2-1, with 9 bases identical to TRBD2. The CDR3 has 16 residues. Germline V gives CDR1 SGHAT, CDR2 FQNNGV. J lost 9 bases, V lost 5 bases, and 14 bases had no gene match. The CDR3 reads CASSPTTGLAGVEQFF. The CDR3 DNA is TGTGCCAGCAGCCCAACAACGGGACTAGCAGGTGTTGAGCAGTTCTTC. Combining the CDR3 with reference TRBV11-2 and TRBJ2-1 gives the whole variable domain EAGVAQSPRYKIIEKRQSVAFWCNPISGHATLYWYQQILGQGPKLLIQFQNNGVVDDSQLPKDRFSAERLKGVDSTLKIQPAKLEDSAVYLCASSPTTGLAGVEQFFGPGTRLTVL.

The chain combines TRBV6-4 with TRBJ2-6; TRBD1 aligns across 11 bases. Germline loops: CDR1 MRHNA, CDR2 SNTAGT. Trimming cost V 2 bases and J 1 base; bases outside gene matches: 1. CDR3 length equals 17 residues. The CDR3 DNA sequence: TGTGCCAGCAGTGACGGGACAGGGGGTTCTGGGGCCAACGTCCTGACTTTC. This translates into CASSDGTGGSGANVLTF.

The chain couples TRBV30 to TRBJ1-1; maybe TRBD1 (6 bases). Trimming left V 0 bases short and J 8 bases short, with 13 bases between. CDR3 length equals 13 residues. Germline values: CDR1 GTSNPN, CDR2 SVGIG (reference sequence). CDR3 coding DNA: TGTGCCTGGAGTGTACGGGTGGGGACAGAAGCTTTCTTT. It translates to CAWSVRVGTEAFF. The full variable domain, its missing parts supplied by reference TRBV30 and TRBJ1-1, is SQTIHQWPATLVQPVGSPLSLECTVEGTSNPNLYWYRQAAGRGLQLLFYSVGIGQISSEVPQNLSASRPQDRQFILSSKKLLLSDSGFYLCAWSVRVGTEAFFGQGTRLTVV.

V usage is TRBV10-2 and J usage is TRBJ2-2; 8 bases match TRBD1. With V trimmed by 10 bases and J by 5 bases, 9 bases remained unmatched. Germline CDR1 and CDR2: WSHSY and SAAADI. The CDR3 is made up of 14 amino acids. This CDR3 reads CATNRDRPTGELFF. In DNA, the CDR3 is TGCGCCACCAACCGGGACAGGCCGACCGGGGAGCTGTTTTTT.

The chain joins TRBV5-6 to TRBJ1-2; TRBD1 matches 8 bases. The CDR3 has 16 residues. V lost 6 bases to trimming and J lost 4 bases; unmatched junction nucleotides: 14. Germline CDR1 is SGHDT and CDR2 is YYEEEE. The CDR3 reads CASTVDRARGFYGYTF. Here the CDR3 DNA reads TGTGCCAGCACCGTGGACAGGGCGAGGGGTTTCTATGGCTACACCTTC.

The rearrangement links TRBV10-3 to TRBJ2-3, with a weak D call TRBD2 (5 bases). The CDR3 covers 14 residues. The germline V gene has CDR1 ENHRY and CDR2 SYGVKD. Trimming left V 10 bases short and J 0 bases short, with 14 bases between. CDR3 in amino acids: CATRRLASTDTQYF. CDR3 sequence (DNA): TGTGCCACCAGGAGGTTGGCTAGCACAGATACGCAGTATTTT.

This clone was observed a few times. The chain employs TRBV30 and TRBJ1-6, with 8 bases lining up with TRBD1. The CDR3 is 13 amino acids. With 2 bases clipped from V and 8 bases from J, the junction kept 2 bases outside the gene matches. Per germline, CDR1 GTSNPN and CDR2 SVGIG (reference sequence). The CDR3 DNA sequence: TGTGCCTGGAGTCAGGGGGCCGATTCACCCCTCCACTTT. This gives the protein CAWSQGADSPLHF.

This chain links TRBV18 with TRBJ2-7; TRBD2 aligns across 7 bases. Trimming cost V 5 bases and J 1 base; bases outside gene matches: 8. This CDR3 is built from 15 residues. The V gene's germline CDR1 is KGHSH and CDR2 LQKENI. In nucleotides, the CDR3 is TGTGCCAGCTCAGCGGGACTACCCCAATCCTACGAGCAGTACTTC. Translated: CASSAGLPQSYEQYF. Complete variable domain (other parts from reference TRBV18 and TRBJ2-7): NAGVMQNPRHLVRRRGQEARLRCSPMKGHSHVYWYRQLPEEGLKFMVYLQKENIIDESGMPKERFSAEFPKEGPSILRIQQVVRGDSAAYFCASSAGLPQSYEQYFGPGTRLTVT.

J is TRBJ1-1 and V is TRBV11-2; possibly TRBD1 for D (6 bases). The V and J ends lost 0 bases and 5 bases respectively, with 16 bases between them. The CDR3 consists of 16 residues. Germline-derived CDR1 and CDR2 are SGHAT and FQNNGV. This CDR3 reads CASSLDLRGRGTEAFF. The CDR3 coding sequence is TGTGCCAGCAGCTTAGATTTGCGGGGAAGGGGGACTGAAGCTTTCTTT.

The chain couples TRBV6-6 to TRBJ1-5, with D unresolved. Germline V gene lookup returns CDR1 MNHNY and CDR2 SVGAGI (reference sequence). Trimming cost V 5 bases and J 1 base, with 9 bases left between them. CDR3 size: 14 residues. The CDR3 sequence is CASSPQMSNQPQHF. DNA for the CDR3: TGTGCCAGCAGTCCCCAGATGAGCAATCAGCCCCAGCATTTT.